This TCR beta chain was recorded in a study of blood T cell repertoires in COVID-19. Background on the study: Samples came from the United States, Italy and Spain, spanning acute and convalescent COVID-19. From T cells, B-cell-depleted T cells, or PBMCs came the material, which was cDNA or gDNA.

Per the original data handling: Researchers report that nucleated cell counts were estimated from reference gene primer amplification. Assay used: immunoSEQ multiplex PCR; TCRdb lists only in-frame clones, some missing. Clonal size and the V and J genes are those of that table, whereas D and trimming came from the DNA. The sample yields around 220,000 clones, approximately 84% seen once. The clonotype originates from a man aged 40-49 years with active or convalescent COVID-19. The sequenced sample consisted of peripheral blood.

The CDR3 bases are TGTGCCAGCAGCTTAAGCGGGGCCTACGAGCAGTACTTC. This translates into CASSLSGAYEQYF. This chain links TRBV7-2 with TRBJ2-7, with 7 bases fitting TRBD2. The V gene's germline CDR1 is SGHTA and CDR2 FQGNSA. The V segment lost 2 bases and the J segment 2 bases; nucleotides outside the gene matches: 0. The CDR3 covers 13 residues.